The 9 T cell receptor beta chains listed next were all sequenced from one sample in a study of blood T cell repertoires in COVID-19. This table comes from immunoSEQ multiplex PCR, and its TCRdb copy is limited to in-frame clones, with some not included. The profile shows some 200,000 clones, 60% to 85% of them singletons. The sample taken for sequencing was peripheral blood. The source is a woman in her 70s with acute or convalescent COVID-19.

This clone has just a few counts. This chain connects TRBV10-3 to TRBJ1-6, with D possibly being TRBD1 (6 bases). The CDR3 length is 16 residues. Germline CDR1 and CDR2: ENHRY and SYGVKD. V lost 1 base and J lost 5, with 12 bases in between. CDR3 in amino acids: CAISELGADDNSPLHF. Written as DNA, the CDR3 is TGTGCCATCAGTGAGTTGGGGGCAGATGATAATTCACCCCTCCACTTT.

The V and J genes are TRBV15 and TRBJ1-3; D remains unclear. This CDR3 comprises 16 residues. Germline CDR1 reads LNHNV; CDR2 reads YYDKDF (reference sequence). Deletions cut 0 bases from V and 2 bases from J, with 11 bases between. The CDR3 sequence: CATSRDPRVPGNTIYF. DNA of the CDR3: TGTGCCACCAGCAGAGACCCTCGAGTTCCTGGAAACACCATATATTTT.

This rearrangement joins TRBV30 to TRBJ2-3, with D possibly TRBD2 on 5 matching bases. V was trimmed by 4 bases and J by 2 bases, leaving 22 bases between them. Germline V CDR1 and CDR2: GTSNPN, SVGIG (reference sequence). The CDR3 runs to 17 residues. CDR3 region: CAWTLARGLRDTDTQYF. CDR3 in DNA: TGTGCCTGGACCCTCGCACGCGGGTTAAGGGACACAGATACGCAGTATTTT.

In this sample, this clone turned up a few times. This chain joins TRBV2 and TRBJ2-1, with D perhaps matching TRBD2 (6 bases). This CDR3 has 15 amino acids. Germline lookup yields CDR1 SNHLY and CDR2 FYNNEI. Trimming took off 5 bases at V and 5 bases at J, with 16 bases between the two ends. The CDR3 sequence: CASSYRDLPNNEQFF. CDR3 DNA sequence: TGTGCCAGCAGTTACCGGGACTTACCAAACAATGAGCAGTTCTTC.

V and J are TRBV18 and TRBJ2-2, with D possibly being TRBD2 (5 bases). The V end was cut by 5 bases, the J end by 2 bases, with 21 bases between. The CDR3 is made up of 18 amino acids. The germline CDR1 and CDR2 sequences are KGHSH and LQKENI. This CDR3 reads CASSIRPESDYNTGELFF. The CDR3 region has the DNA TGTGCCAGCTCAATCCGACCCGAAAGTGACTATAACACCGGGGAGCTGTTTTTT.

The chain carries TRBV10-3 and TRBJ2-1, with 7 bases that match TRBD2. The CDR3 sequence is 12 residues long. J lost 7 bases, V lost 4 bases, and 1 base had no gene match. Germline-derived CDR1 and CDR2 are ENHRY and SYGVKD. CDR3 sequence reads: CAISVGGNEQFF. The CDR3 nucleotides read TGTGCCATCAGTGTCGGGGGGAATGAGCAGTTCTTC.

The chain couples TRBV19 to TRBJ1-1; no firm D call. Trimming cost V 4 bases and J 8 bases, with 17 bases left between them. The germline CDR1 and CDR2 sequences are LNHDA and SQIVND (reference sequence). The CDR3 runs to 14 residues. CDR3 sequence reads: CASSSQSWTSEAFF. In nucleotides, the CDR3 is TGTGCCAGTAGTAGCCAGAGCTGGACTTCCGAAGCTTTCTTT.

J is TRBJ2-7 and V is TRBV12-2; TRBD2, as called in the table, went unchecked against the DNA. TRBV12-2 is an annotated pseudogene. The CDR3 consists of 17 residues. DNA for the CDR3: TGTGCAAGTCGCTTAGATTGGCTAGCGGATTTAACCTACGAGCAGTACTTC. This codes for CASRLDWLADLTYEQYF.

The chain is built from TRBV5-6 and TRBJ1-6, with D maybe TRBD1 (6 bases). The V gene lost 4 bases and the J gene lost 4 bases, with 12 bases spanning the gap. The CDR3 is made up of 15 amino acids. Germline assignment: CDR1 SGHDT and CDR2 YYEEEE. The CDR3 DNA follows: TGTGCCAGCAGCACCCGACAGGAATATAATTCACCCCTCCACTTT. It codes for CASSTRQEYNSPLHF.